These T cell receptor beta chains were read from a single sample in a study of response to subunit inactivated influenza vaccine. TCRdb fed the RT-PCR reads into MiXCR, producing one record per CDR3 protein. The sample carries 610,000 or so distinct CDR3 sequences, around 13% recorded once. The material sequenced was PBMCs from blood, taken 12 days after vaccination. The receptors derive from a man between 50 and 59 years old who received an inactivated influenza vaccine. The CDR3 runs from the conserved cysteine through the conserved F or W. A D gene is named only where the DNA matches it firmly. Size is omitted from some rows. Given values are once, few, many or a class for expanded clones.

CDR3 protein	CDR3 DNA	clone size	J gene	D gene	V gene
CASSELFINYEQYF	TGTGCCAGCAGTGAATTATTCATTAACTACGAGCAGTACTTC	.	TRBJ2-7	.	TRBV6-1
CASGRASEQYF	TGTGCCAGCGGGAGGGCCTCCGAGCAGTACTTC	.	TRBJ2-7	TRBD2	TRBV12-3/TRBV12-4
CASTLEGGGGKETKYF	TGTGCCAGCACCTTGGAGGGGGGCGGGGGAAAAGAGACCAAGTACTTC	.	TRBJ2-5	.	TRBV28
CASSLDGVSNQPQHF	TGTGCCAGCAGCTTAGATGGGGTTAGCAATCAGCCCCAGCATTTT	many	TRBJ1-5	.	TRBV5-1
CASSRSRRSSYNEQFF	TGTGCCAGCAGCCGATCAAGGAGAAGCTCCTACAATGAGCAGTTCTTC	.	TRBJ2-1	.	TRBV28
CASSADWGRDPSYEQYF	TGTGCCAGTAGCGCTGATTGGGGCAGAGACCCCTCCTACGAGCAGTACTTC	.	TRBJ2-7	.	TRBV19
CASYIGSGYTF	TGTGCCAGCTACATCGGTTCCGGCTACACCTTC	.	TRBJ1-2	.	TRBV28
CASSQERGGSEQFF	TGTGCCAGCAGCCAAGAGAGGGGGGGGAGTGAGCAGTTCTTC	few	TRBJ2-1	.	TRBV4-2
CASSQGGLFNEQFF	TGTGCCAGCAGCCAAGGTGGGCTTTTCAATGAGCAGTTCTTC	.	TRBJ2-1	.	TRBV3-1
CASSQRGDTQYF	TGTGCCAGCAGCCAAAGGGGTGATACGCAGTATTTT	few	TRBJ2-3	.	TRBV4-2